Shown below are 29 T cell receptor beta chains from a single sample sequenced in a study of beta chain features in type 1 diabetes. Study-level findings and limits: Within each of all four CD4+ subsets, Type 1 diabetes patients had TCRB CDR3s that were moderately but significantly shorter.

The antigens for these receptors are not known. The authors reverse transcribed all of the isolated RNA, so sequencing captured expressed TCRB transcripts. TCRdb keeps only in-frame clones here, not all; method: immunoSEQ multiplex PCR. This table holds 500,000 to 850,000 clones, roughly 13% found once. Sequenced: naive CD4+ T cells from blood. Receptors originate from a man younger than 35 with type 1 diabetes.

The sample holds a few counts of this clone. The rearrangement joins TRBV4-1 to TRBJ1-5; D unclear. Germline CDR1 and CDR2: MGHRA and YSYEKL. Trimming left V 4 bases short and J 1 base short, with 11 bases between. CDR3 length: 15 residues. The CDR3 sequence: CASSLLPGSNQPQHF. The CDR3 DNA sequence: TGCGCCAGCAGCCTCCTCCCGGGGAGCAATCAGCCCCAGCATTTT.

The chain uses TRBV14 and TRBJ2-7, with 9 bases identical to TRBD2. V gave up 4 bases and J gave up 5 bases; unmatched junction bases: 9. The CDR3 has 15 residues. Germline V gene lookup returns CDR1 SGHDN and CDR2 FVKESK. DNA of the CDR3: TGTGCCAGCAGCCCACTGGGGACTAGCAGTAACGAGCAGTACTTC. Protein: CASSPLGTSSNEQYF.

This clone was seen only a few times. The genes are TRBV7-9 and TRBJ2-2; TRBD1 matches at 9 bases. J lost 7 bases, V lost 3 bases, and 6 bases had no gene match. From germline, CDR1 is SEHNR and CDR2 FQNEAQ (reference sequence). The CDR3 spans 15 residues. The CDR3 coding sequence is TGTGCCAGCAGCTTCAGAGACAGGGGGATCGGGGAGCTGTTTTTT. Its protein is CASSFRDRGIGELFF. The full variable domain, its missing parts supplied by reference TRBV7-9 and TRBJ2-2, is DTGVSQNPRHKITKRGQNVTFRCDPISEHNRLYWYRQTLGQGPEFLTYFQNEAQLEKSRLLSDRFSAERPKGSFSTLEIQRTEQGDSAMYLCASSFRDRGIGELFFGEGSRLTVL.

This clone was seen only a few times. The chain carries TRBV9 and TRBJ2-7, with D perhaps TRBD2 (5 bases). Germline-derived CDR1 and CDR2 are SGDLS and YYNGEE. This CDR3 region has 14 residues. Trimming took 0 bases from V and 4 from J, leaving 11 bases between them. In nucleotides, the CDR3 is TGTGCCAGCAGCGTAGCTCTTAGCGAGTACGAGCAGTACTTC. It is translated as CASSVALSEYEQYF.

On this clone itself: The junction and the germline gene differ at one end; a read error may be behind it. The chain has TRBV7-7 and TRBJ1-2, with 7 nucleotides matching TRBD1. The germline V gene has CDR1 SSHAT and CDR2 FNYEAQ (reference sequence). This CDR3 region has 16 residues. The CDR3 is CASSGGSGGHSYGYTF. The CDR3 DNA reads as TGTGCTAGCAGCGGGGGATCAGGGGGACATAGCTATGGCTACACCTTC. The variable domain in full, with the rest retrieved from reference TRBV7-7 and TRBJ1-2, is GAGVSQSPRYKVTKRGQDVTLRCDPISSHATLYWYQQALGQGPEFLTYFNYEAQPDKSGLPSDRFSAERPEGSISTLTIQRTEQRDSAMYRCASSGGSGGHSYGYTFGSGTRLTVV.

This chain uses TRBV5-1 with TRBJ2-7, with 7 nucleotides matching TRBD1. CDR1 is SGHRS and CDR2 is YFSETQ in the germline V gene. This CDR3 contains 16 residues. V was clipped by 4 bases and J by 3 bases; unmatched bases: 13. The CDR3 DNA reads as TGCGCCAGCAGCCCGGGCGACAGGGCTGGGAGCTACGAGCAGTACTTC. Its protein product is CASSPGDRAGSYEQYF.

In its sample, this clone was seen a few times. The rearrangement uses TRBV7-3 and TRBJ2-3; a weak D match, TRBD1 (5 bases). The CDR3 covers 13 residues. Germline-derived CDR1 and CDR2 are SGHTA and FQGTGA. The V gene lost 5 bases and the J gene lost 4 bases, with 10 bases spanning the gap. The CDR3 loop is CASSTRDADTQYF. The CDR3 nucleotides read TGTGCCAGCAGCACCAGGGATGCAGATACGCAGTATTTT.

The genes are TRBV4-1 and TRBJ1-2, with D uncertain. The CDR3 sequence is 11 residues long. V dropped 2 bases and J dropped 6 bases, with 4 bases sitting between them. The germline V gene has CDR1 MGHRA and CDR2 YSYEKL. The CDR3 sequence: CASSQNHGYTF. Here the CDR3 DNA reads TGCGCCAGCAGCCAAAACCATGGCTACACCTTC.

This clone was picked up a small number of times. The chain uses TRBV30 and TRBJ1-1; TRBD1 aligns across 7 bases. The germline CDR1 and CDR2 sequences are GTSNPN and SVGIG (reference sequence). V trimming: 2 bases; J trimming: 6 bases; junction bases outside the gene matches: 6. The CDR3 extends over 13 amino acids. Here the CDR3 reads CAWSPQGESEAFF. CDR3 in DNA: TGTGCCTGGAGTCCCCAGGGGGAATCTGAAGCTTTCTTT.

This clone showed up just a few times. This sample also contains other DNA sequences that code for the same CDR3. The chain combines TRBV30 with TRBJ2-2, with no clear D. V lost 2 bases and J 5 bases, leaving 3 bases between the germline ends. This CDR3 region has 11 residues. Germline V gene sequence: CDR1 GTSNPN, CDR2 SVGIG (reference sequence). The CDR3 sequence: CAWSNTGELFF. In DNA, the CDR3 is TGTGCCTGGAGTAATACCGGGGAGCTGTTTTTT.

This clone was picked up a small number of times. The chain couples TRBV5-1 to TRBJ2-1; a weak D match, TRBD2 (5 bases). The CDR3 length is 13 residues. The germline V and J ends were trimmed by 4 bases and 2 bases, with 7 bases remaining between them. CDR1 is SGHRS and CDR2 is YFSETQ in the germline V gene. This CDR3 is CASSREPYNEQFF. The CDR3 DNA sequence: TGCGCCAGCAGCAGGGAGCCCTACAATGAGCAGTTCTTC. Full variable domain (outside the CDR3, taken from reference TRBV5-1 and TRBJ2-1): KAGVTQTPRYLIKTRGQQVTLSCSPISGHRSVSWYQQTPGQGLQFLFEYFSETQRNKGNFPGRFSGRQFSNSRSEMNVSTLELGDSALYLCASSREPYNEQFFGPGTRLTVL.

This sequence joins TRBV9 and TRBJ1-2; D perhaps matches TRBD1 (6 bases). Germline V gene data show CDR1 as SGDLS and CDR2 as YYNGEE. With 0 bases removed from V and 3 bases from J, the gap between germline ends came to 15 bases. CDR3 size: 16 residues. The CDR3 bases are TGTGCCAGCAGCGTAGCTACCGGGCAGGGGCACTATGGCTACACCTTC. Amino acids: CASSVATGQGHYGYTF.

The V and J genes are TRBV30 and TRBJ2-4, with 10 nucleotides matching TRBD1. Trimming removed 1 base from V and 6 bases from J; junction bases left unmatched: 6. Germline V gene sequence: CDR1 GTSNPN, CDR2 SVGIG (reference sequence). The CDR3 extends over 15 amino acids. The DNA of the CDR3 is TGTGCCTGGAGTGGAGGACAGGGGGACCCAAACATTCAGTACTTC. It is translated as CAWSGGQGDPNIQYF.

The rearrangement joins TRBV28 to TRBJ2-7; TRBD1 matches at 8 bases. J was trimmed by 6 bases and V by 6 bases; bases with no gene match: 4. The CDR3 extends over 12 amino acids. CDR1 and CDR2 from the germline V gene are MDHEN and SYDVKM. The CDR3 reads CASRRTGSEQYF. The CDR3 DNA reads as TGTGCCAGCAGGAGGACAGGGTCCGAGCAGTACTTC.

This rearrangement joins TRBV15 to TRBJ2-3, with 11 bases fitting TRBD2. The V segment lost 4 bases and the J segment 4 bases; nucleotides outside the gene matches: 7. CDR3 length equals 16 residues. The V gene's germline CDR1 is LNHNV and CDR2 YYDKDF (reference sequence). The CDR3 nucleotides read TGTGCCACCAGCACAGGGACTAGCGGAAAGGCAGATACGCAGTATTTT. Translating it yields CATSTGTSGKADTQYF. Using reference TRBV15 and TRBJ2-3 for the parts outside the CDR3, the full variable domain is DAMVIQNPRYQVTQFGKPVTLSCSQTLNHNVMYWYQQKSSQAPKLLFHYYDKDFNNEADTPDNFQSRRPNTSFCFLDIRSPGLGDTAMYLCATSTGTSGKADTQYFGPGTRLTVL.

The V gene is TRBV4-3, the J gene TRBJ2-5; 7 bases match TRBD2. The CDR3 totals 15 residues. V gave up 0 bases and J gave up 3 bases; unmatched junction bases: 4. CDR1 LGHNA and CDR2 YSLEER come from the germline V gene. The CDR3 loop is CASSQDSAGEETQYF. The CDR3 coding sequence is TGCGCCAGCAGCCAAGATTCCGCGGGGGAAGAGACCCAGTACTTC.

The CDR3 DNA reads as TGTGCCAGCAGTTCCCGGGACGGAGCCTACGAGCAGTACTTC. Protein sequence: CASSSRDGAYEQYF. The rearrangement joins TRBV27 to TRBJ2-7; TRBD1 or TRBD2 may be the D gene (5 bases each). CDR3 length equals 14 residues. V shed 4 bases and J shed 2 bases, with 12 bases lying between them. Germline V gives CDR1 MNHEY, CDR2 SMNVEV (reference sequence).

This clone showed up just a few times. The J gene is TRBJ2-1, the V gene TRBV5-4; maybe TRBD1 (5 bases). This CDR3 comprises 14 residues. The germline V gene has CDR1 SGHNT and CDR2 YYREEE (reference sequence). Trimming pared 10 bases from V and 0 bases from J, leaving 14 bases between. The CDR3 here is CAAQQQGSYNEQFF. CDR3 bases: TGTGCCGCACAGCAGCAGGGCTCCTACAATGAGCAGTTCTTC.

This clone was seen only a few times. The CDR3 spells CAWSSAGTSINEQFF. As DNA, the CDR3 is TGTGCCTGGAGTTCTGCGGGGACATCGATAAATGAGCAGTTCTTC. The V and J genes are TRBV30 and TRBJ2-1; D tentatively fits TRBD1 or TRBD2 (6 bases each). The germline V gene encodes CDR1 GTSNPN and CDR2 SVGIG (reference sequence). The CDR3 extends over 15 amino acids. V was clipped by 2 bases and J by 7 bases, with 18 bases between them.

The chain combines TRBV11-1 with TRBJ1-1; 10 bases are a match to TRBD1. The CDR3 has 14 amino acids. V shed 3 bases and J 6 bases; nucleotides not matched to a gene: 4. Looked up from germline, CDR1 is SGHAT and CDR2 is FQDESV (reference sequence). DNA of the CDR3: TGTGCCAGCAGCTTCGGACAGGGGGAGGCTGAAGCTTTCTTT. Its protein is CASSFGQGEAEAFF. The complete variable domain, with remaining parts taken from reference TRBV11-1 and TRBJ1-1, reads EAEVAQSPRYKITEKSQAVAFWCDPISGHATLYWYRQILGQGPELLVQFQDESVVDDSQLPKDRFSAERLKGVDSTLKIQPAELGDSAMYLCASSFGQGEAEAFFGQGTRLTVV.

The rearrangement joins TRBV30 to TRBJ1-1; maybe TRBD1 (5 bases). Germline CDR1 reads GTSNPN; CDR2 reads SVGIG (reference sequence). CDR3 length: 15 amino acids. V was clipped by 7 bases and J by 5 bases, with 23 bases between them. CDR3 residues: CALNLGTSHGTEAFF. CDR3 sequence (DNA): TGTGCCTTAAACCTCGGGACCTCCCATGGGACTGAAGCTTTCTTT.

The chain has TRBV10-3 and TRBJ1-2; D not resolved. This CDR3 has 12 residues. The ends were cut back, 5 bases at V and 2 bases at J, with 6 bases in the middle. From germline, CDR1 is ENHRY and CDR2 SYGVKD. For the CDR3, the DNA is TGTGCCATCAGTACAGAGAACTATGGCTACACCTTC. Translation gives CAISTENYGYTF.

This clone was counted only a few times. Here the CDR3 DNA reads TGCAGCGCAACGGGCAACTATGGCTACACCTTC. Amino acids: CSATGNYGYTF. This chain uses TRBV29-1 with TRBJ1-2; D call uncertain. CDR3 length: 11 residues. Germline CDR1 and CDR2: SQVTM and ANQGSEA. V was shortened by 7 bases and J by 2 bases, with 8 bases between the two germline ends.

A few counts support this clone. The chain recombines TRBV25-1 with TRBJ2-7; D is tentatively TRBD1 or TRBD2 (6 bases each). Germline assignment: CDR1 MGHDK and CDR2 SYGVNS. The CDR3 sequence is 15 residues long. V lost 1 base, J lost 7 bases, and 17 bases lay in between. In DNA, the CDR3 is TGTGCCAGCAGTGAATCAGGCAGGGGAGGTTGGGAGCAGTACTTC. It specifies CASSESGRGGWEQYF.

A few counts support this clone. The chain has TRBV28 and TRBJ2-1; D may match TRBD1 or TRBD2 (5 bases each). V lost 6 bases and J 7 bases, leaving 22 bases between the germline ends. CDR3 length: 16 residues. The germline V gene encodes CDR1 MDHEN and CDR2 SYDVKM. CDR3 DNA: TGTGCCAGCAGCCCACCCCTCAGTGGGGGAAGGAATGAGCAGTTCTTC. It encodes CASSPPLSGGRNEQFF.

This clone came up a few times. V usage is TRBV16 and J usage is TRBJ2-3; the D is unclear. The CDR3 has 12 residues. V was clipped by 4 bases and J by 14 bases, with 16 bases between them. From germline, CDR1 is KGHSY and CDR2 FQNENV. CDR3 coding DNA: TGTGCCAGCAGCCCGACGGCCACTCCACCGTATTTT. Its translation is CASSPTATPPYF.

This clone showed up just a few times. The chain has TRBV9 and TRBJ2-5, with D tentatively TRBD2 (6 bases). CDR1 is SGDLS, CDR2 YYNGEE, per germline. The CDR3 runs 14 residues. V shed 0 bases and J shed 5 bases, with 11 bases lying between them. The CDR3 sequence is CASSVGRAGETQYF. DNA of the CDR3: TGTGCCAGCAGCGTAGGAAGGGCGGGGGAGACCCAGTACTTC.

CDR3 sequence: CASSALSSGAYGYTF. CDR3 DNA sequence: TGCGCCAGCAGCGCCTTGTCATCGGGAGCCTATGGCTACACCTTC. The rearrangement uses TRBV5-1 and TRBJ1-2; D remains ambiguous. Germline CDR1 is SGHRS and CDR2 is YFSETQ. This CDR3 has 15 residues. Trimming pared 4 bases from V and 4 bases from J, leaving 17 bases between.

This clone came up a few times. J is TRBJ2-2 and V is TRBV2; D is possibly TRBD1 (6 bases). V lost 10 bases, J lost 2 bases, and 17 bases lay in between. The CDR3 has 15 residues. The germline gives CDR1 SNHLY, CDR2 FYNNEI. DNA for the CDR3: TGTGCCACCTCACCCCAGGGGCCTAACACCGGGGAGCTGTTTTTT. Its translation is CATSPQGPNTGELFF.